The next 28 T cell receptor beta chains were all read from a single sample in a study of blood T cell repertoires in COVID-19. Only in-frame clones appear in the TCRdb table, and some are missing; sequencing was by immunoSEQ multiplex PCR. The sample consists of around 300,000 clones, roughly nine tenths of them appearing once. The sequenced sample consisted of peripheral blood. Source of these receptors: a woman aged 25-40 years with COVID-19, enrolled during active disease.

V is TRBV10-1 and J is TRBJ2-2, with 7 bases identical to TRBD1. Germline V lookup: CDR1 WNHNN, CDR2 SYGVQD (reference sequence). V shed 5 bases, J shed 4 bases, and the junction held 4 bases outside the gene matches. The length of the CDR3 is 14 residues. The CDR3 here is CASSFDRATGELFF. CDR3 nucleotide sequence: TGCGCCAGCAGTTTTGACAGGGCCACCGGGGAGCTGTTTTTT.

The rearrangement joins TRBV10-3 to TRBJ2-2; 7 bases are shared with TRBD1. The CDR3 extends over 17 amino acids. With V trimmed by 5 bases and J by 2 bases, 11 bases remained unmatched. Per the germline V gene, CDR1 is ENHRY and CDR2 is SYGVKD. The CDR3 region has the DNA TGTGCCATCAGTTTTCCTTCAGGGGGATCAAACACCGGGGAGCTGTTTTTT. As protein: CAISFPSGGSNTGELFF.

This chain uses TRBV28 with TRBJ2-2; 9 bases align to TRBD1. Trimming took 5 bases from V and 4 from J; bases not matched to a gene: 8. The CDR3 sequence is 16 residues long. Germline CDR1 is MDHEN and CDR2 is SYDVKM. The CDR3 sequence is CASSRTGGAGTGELFF. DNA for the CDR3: TGTGCCAGCAGTCGTACAGGGGGCGCGGGCACCGGGGAGCTGTTTTTT.

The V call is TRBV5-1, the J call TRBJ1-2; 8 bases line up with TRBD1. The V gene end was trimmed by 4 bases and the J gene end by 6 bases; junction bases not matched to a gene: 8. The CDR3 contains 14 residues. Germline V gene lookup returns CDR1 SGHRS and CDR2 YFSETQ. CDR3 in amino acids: CASSLSGTGDGYTF. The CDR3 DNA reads TGCGCCAGCAGCCTCTCCGGGACAGGCGATGGCTACACCTTC. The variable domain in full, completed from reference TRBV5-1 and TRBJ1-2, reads KAGVTQTPRYLIKTRGQQVTLSCSPISGHRSVSWYQQTPGQGLQFLFEYFSETQRNKGNFPGRFSGRQFSNSRSEMNVSTLELGDSALYLCASSLSGTGDGYTFGSGTRLTVV.

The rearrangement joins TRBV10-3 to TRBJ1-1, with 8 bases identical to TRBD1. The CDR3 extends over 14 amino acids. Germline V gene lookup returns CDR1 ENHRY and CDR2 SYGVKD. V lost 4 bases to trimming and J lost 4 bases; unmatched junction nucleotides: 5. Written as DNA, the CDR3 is TGTGCCATCAGTGGACAGGGGAGATTCACTGAAGCTTTCTTT. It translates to CAISGQGRFTEAFF.

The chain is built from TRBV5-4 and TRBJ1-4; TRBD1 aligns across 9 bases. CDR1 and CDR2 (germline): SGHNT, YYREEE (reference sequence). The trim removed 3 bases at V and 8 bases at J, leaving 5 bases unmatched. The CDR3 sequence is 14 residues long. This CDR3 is CASSSRDRAEKLFF. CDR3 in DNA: TGTGCCAGCAGCTCTCGGGACAGGGCGGAAAAACTGTTTTTT.

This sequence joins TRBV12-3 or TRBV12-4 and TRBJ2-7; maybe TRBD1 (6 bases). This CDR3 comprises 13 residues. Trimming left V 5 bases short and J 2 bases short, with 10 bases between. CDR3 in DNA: TGTGCCAGCAGTATCGGACAGACCTACGAGCAGTACTTC. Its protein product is CASSIGQTYEQYF.

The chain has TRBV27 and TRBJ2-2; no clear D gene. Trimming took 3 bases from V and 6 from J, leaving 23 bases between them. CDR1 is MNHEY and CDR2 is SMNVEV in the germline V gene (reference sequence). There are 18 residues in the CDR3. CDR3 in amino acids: CASSFPPRMTEMAGELFF. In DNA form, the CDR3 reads TGTGCCAGCAGTTTCCCCCCCCGAATGACTGAAATGGCCGGGGAGCTGTTTTTT.

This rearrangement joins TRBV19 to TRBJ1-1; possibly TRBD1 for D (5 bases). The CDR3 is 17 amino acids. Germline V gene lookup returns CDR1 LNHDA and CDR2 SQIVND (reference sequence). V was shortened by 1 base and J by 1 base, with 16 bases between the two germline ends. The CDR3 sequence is CASSIGRPGSENTEAFF. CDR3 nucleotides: TGTGCCAGTAGTATAGGACGGCCAGGGTCTGAGAACACTGAAGCTTTCTTT.

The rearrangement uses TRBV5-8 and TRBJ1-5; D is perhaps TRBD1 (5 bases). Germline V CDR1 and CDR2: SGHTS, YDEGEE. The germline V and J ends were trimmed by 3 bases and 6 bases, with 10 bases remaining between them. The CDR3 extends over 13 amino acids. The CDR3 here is CASSSRGGQPQHF. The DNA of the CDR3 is TGTGCCAGCAGCTCTAGGGGTGGTCAGCCCCAGCATTTT.

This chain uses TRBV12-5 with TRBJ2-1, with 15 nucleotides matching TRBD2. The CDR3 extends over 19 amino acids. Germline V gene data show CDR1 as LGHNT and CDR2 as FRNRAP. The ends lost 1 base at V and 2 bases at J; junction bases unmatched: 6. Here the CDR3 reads CASGLGTSGRVGPYNEQFF. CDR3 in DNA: TGTGCTAGTGGTTTGGGGACTAGCGGGAGGGTCGGCCCCTACAATGAGCAGTTCTTC.

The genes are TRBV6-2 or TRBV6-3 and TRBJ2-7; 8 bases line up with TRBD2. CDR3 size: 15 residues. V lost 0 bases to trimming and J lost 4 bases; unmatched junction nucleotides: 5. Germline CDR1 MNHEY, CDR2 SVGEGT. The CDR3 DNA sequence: TGTGCCAGCAGTTACTCGACCAGCGGGAGTTACGAGCAGTACTTC. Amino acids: CASSYSTSGSYEQYF.

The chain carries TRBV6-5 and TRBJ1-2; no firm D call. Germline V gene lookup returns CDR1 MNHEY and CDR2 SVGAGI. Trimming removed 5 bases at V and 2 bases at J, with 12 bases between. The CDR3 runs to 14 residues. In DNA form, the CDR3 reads TGTGCCAGCAGTCCACAACGATCGAACTATGGCTACACCTTC. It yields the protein CASSPQRSNYGYTF.

The CDR3 loop reads CASSQEQGAIYNEQFF. The DNA for the CDR3 is TGTGCCAGCAGCCAAGAACAGGGGGCGATCTACAATGAGCAGTTCTTC. This chain uses TRBV3-1 (or the pseudogene TRBV3-2) with TRBJ2-1, with 9 positions matching TRBD1. V shed 0 bases, J shed 3 bases, and the junction held 3 bases outside the gene matches. Germline CDR1 reads LGHDT; CDR2 reads YNNKEL (reference sequence). The CDR3 spans 16 residues.

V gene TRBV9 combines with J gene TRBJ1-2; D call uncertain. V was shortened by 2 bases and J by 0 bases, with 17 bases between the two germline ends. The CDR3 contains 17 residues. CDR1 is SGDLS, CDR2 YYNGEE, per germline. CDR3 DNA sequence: TGTGCCAGCAGCGTGAGTCCCCGGTCAGACACTAACTATGGCTACACCTTC. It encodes CASSVSPRSDTNYGYTF.

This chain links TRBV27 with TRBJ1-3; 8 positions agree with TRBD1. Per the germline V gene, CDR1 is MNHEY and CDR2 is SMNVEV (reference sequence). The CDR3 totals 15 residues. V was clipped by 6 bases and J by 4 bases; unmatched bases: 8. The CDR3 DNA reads TGTGCCAGCAGACTGCAGGGGGCTGACGGAAACACCATATATTTT. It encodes CASRLQGADGNTIYF.

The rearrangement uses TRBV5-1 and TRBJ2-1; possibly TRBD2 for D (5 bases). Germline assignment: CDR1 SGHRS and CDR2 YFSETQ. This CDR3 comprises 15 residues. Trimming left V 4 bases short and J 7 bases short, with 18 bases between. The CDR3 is CASSPDPTIWNEQFF. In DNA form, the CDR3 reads TGCGCCAGCAGCCCAGACCCGACTATATGGAATGAGCAGTTCTTC.

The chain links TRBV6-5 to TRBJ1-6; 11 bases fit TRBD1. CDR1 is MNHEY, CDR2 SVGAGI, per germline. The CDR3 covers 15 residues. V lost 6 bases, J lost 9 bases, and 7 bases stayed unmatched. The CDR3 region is CASRNPGQGGSPLHF. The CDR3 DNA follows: TGTGCCAGCAGGAATCCGGGACAGGGGGGTTCACCCCTCCACTTT.

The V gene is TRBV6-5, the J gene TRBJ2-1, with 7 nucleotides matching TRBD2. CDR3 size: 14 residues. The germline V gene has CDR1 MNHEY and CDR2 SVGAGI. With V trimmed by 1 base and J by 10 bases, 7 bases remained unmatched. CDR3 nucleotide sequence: TGTGCCAGCAGTTACTGGCGCGGGAGCCGCGAGCAGTTCTTC. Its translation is CASSYWRGSREQFF.

The CDR3 DNA follows: TGTGCCAGCGGTGGGGGGGCAGGCACTGAAGCTTTCTTT. This sequence encodes CASGGGAGTEAFF. This chain connects TRBV11-2 to TRBJ1-1; a possible D gene is TRBD1 (6 bases). The CDR3 runs to 13 residues. Trimming took off 8 bases at V and 4 bases at J, with 14 bases between the two ends. Germline V gene data show CDR1 as SGHAT and CDR2 as FQNNGV.

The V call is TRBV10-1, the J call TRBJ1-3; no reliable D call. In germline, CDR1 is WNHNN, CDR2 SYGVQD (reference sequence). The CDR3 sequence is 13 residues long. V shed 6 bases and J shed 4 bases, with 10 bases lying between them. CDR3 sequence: CASSASLGNTIYF. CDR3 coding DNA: TGCGCCAGCAGCGCCAGTCTCGGAAACACCATATATTTT.

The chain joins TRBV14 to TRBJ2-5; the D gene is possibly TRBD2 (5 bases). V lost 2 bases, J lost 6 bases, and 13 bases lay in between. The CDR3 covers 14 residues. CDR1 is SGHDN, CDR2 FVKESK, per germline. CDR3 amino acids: CASSQSGLQQTQYF. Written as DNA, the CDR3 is TGTGCCAGCAGCCAAAGCGGACTGCAACAGACCCAGTACTTC.

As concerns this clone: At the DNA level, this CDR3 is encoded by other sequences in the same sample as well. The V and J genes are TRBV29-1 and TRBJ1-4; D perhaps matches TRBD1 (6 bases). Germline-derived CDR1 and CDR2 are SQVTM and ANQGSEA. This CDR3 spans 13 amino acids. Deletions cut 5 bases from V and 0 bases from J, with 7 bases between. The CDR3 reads CSVRTATNEKLFF. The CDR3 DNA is TGCAGCGTTCGGACAGCAACTAATGAAAAACTGTTTTTT.

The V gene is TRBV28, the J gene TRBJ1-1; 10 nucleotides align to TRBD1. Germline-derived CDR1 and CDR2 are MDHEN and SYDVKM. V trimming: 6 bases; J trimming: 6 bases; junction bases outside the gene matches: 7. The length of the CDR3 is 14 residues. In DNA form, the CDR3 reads TGTGCCAGCAGCCGGGACAGGGGCGGGGCTGAAGCTTTCTTT. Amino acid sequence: CASSRDRGGAEAFF.

The CDR3 protein is CATLSADFNQPQHF. The CDR3 DNA sequence: TGTGCCACCCTCAGTGCGGATTTCAATCAGCCCCAGCATTTT. The chain combines TRBV24-1 with TRBJ1-5, with no clear D. V was clipped by 9 bases and J by 3 bases, with 14 bases between them. CDR1 and CDR2 (germline): KGHDR, SFDVKD. The CDR3 covers 14 residues.

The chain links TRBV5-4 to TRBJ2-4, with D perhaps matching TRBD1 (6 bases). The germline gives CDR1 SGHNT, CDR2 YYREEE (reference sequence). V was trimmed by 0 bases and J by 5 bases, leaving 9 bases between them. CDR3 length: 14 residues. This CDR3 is CASSLERTENIQYF. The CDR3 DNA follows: TGTGCCAGCAGCTTGGAAAGGACAGAAAACATTCAGTACTTC.

The CDR3 is CASSPPVASHTQYF. In DNA, the CDR3 is TGTGCCAGCTCACCACCGGTGGCTAGTCATACGCAGTATTTT. The chain is built from TRBV18 and TRBJ2-3; D remains ambiguous. Germline CDR1 reads KGHSH; CDR2 reads LQKENI. V was clipped by 0 bases and J by 7 bases, with 11 bases between them. CDR3 length: 14 amino acids.

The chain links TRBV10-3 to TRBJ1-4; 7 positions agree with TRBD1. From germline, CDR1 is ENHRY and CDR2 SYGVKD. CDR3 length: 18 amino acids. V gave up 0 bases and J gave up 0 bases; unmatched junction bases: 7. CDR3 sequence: CAISESGGQTTTNEKLFF. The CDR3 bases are TGTGCCATCAGTGAGTCGGGGGGACAGACCACAACTAATGAAAAACTGTTTTTT.